The source of this TCR beta chain is a study of siplizumab effects on memory and regulatory T cells (dated by TCRdb to between 2018 and 2020). With respect to the entire study: The study looked at the effect of siplizumab, an anti-CD2 antibody, on alloreactive T-cell subsets in allogeneic mixed lymphocyte reactions made from human PBMCs. Findings and caveats that apply to the study as a whole: Siplizumab significantly reduced the cumulative frequency of alloreactive sequences traceable to unstimulated CD4+ memory T cells. No functional confirmation was obtained for the suppressive function of proliferating Tregs from siplizumab cultures. Of the alloreactive CD4+ clones that could be mapped, the Treg-derived share averaged around 64% with siplizumab compared with around 25% in control reactions. Roughly 80-97% of proliferating CD4+ or CD8+ clones could not be assigned a naive or memory phenotype. Sequences below about 10^-5 frequency were poorly captured, so only a minor fraction of alloreactive clones could be mapped to unstimulated subsets. Unstimulated naive T cells appeared more diverse than memory T cells, and naive cells seemed to contribute substantially to the alloresponse.

Sorted unstimulated T cells and proliferating T cells recovered from mixed lymphocyte reactions underwent TCRbeta CDR3 sequencing. Fresh whole blood from 9 to 11 HLA-typed healthy donors was used as the source from which PBMCs were isolated. To map where alloreactive clones came from, CD4+ non-regulatory T cells in the unstimulated state were FACS-sorted. Libraries came from the immunoSEQ multiplex PCR assay. Each sample had 10^5 or so TCR templates assayed by the deep sequencing platform. Genomic DNA extracted from sorted T cells was used for TCRbeta CDR3 sequencing. Regarding the original processing steps: The R programming language was used for clonal analysis of the TCRbeta CDR3 data. Alloreactive CD4+ and CD8+ clones were defined by comparing unstimulated samples with post-reaction CFSE-low samples. Regulatory or non-regulatory origin of alloreactive CD4+ clones was assigned by matching sequences to the sorted unstimulated Treg and non-Treg repertoires. In its TCRdb copy, this immuneACCESS table keeps in-frame sequences only and misses some clones. Where compared with another copy, unresolved V genes explain less than half of these, and the others have no known cause. The V and J calls and the clone size are those of that table, but D and trimming were determined from the DNA. The sample table shows over 85,000 clones, and 85% to 95% are seen once. The ten biggest clones cover 0.3% of the sample.

Reading from cysteine to phenylalanine, the CDR3 counts 15 amino acids. The DNA shown is the 45-base CDR3, in frame from base 1. The germline V gene sets CDR1 to SGHVS and CDR2 to FQNEAQ. Deletion took 2 bases off V and 0 bases off J, with a span of 8 bases between the germline ends. Note on this clone: Its target antigen remains unknown. Base qualities are missing; no much larger clone stands one base away.

The sample comprised non-Treg CD4+ T cells sorted from blood. The cell subset or site label, read with the paper, signifies: FACS-sorted unstimulated CD4+ non-regulatory T cells. This clonotype was obtained from a human donor in good health. The V and J segments used are TRBV7-8 and TRBJ2-1; the D gene is perhaps TRBD2, on 5 matching bases. Read as DNA, the sequence is TGTGCCAGCAGCTTATTGAGGGCCTCCTACAATGAGCAGTTCTTC. This is translated as CASSLLRASYNEQFF.